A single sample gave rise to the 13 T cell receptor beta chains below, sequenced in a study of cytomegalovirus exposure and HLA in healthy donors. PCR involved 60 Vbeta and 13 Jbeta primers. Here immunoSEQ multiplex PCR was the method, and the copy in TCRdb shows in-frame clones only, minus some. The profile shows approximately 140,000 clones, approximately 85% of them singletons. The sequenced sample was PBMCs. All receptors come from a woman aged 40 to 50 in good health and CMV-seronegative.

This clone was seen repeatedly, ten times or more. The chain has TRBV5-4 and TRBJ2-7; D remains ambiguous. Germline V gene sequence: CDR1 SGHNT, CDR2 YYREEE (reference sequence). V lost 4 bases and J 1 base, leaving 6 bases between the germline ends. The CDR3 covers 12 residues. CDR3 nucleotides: TGTGCCAGCAGCGCAGAATCCTACGAGCAGTACTTC. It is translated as CASSAESYEQYF.

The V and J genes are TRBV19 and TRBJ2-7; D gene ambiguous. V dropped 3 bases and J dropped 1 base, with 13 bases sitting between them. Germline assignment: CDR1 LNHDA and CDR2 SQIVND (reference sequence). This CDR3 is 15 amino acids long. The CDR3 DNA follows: TGTGCCAGTAGTATCCAGGCTACCCAGTCCTACGAGCAGTACTTC. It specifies CASSIQATQSYEQYF.

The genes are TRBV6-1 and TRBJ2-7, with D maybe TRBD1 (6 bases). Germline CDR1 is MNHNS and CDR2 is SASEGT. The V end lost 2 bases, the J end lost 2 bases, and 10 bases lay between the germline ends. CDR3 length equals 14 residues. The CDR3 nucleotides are TGTGCCAGCAGTGAATGGGACACCCCCTACGAGCAGTACTTC. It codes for CASSEWDTPYEQYF.

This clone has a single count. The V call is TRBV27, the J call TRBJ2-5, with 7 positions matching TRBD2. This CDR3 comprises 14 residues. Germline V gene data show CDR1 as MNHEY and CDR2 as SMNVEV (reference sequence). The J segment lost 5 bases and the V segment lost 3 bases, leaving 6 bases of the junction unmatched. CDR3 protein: CASSLRWEGETQYF. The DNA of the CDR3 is TGTGCCAGCAGTTTGCGGTGGGAGGGGGAGACCCAGTACTTC.

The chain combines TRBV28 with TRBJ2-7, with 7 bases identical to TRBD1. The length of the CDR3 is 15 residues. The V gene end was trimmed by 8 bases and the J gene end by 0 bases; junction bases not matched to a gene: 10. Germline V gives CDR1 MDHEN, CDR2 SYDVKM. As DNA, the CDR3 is TGTGCCAGCTCGGGACAGTACCTCGCCTCCTACGAGCAGTACTTC. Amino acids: CASSGQYLASYEQYF.

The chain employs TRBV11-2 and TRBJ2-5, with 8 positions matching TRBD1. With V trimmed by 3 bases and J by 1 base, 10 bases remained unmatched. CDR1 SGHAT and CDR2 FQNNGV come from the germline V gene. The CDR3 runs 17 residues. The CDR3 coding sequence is TGTGCCAGCAGCTTTAGGTACAGGGGGTGGCCCCAAGAGACCCAGTACTTC. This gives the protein CASSFRYRGWPQETQYF. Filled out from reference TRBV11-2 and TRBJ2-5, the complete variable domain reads EAGVAQSPRYKIIEKRQSVAFWCNPISGHATLYWYQQILGQGPKLLIQFQNNGVVDDSQLPKDRFSAERLKGVDSTLKIQPAKLEDSAVYLCASSFRYRGWPQETQYFGPGTRLLVL.

The CDR3 reads CSVSDRGQTGELFF. The CDR3 DNA reads as TGCAGCGTCTCGGACAGGGGGCAGACCGGGGAGCTGTTTTTT. This chain links TRBV29-1 with TRBJ2-2, with TRBD1 matching over 11 bases. Trimming took 6 bases from V and 5 from J; bases not matched to a gene: 5. CDR1 SQVTM and CDR2 ANQGSEA come from the germline V gene. The CDR3 is 14 amino acids.

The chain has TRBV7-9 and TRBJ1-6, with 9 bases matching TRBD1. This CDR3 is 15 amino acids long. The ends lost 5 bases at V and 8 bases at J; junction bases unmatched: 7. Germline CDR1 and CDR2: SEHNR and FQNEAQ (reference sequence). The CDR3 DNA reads TGTGCCAGCAGCCCGAGAGGGACAGGGCATTCACCCCTCCACTTT. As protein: CASSPRGTGHSPLHF.

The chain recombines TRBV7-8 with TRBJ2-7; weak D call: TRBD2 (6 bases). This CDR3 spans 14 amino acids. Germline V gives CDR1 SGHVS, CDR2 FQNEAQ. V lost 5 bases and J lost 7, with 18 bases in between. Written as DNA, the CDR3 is TGTGCCAGCAGCCCCGGGGTTTCGGGAGAAGAGCAGTACTTC. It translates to CASSPGVSGEEQYF.

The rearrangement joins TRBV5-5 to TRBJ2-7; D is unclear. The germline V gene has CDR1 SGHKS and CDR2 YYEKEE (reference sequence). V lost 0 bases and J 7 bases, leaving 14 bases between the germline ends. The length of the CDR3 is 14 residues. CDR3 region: CASSLVYSAREQYF. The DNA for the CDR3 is TGTGCCAGCAGCTTGGTCTACTCCGCTAGAGAGCAGTACTTC.

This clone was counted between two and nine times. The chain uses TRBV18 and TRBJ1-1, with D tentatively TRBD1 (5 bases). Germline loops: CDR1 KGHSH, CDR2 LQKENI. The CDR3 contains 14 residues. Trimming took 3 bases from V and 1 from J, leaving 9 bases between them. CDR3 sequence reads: CASSPQTGNTEAFF. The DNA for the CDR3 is TGTGCCAGCTCACCCCAAACAGGGAACACTGAAGCTTTCTTT.

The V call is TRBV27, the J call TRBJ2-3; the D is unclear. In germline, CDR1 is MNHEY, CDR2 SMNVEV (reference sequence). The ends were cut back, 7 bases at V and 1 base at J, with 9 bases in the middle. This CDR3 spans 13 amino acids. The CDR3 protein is CASTRARTDTQYF. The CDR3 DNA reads TGTGCCAGCACGCGAGCTCGCACAGATACGCAGTATTTT.

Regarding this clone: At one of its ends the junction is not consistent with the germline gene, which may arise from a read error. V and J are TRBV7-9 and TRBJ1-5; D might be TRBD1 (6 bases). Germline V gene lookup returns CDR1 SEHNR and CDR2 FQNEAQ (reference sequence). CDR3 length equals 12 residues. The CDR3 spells CSSGTPDQPQHF. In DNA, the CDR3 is TGTTCCAGCGGGACACCCGATCAGCCCCAGCATTTT.